This T cell receptor beta chain was sequenced for a study of OX40 agonist ivuxolimab in advanced cancers. Study summary: Patients took ivuxolimab, an agonistic anti-OX40 (CD134) antibody. Patients were infused with ivuxolimab every 2 weeks at 0.01 to 10 mg/kg. Patients with prior anti-PD-1, anti-PD-L1 or anti-CTLA-4 therapy were eligible; approximately 40% had some. Study-wide results and caveats: There were, on average, more expanded clones in CD8+ T cells than in CD4+.

The table came from immunoSEQ multiplex PCR; TCRdb's copy has only in-frame clones and leaves some out. The sample contains roughly 66,000 clones, 80% of which appear only once. Remarks on this clone: Antigen unknown.

The CDR3 consists of 16 residues. The germline V and J ends were trimmed by 5 bases and 1 base, with 18 bases remaining between them. Germline CDR1 SGHTA, CDR2 FQGNSA. The sequence came from an adult with an advanced solid tumor such as melanoma, head and neck, liver or kidney cancer. This sample comprised CD4+ or CD8+ T cells sorted from blood, obtained in a trial of the OX40 agonist ivuxolimab. The V and J genes are TRBV7-2 and TRBJ2-7, with no clear D. CDR3 sequence (DNA): TGTGCCAGCAGCCGCCGAAGTCAGGTCCAATCCTACGAGCAGTACTTC. Protein: CASSRRSQVQSYEQYF.